This T cell receptor beta chain comes out of a study of CD8 T cells in ankylosing spondylitis. About this clonotype itself: No antigen is known for it.

This CDR3 is 14 amino acids long. CDR1 is SNHLY and CDR2 is FYNNEI in the germline V gene. V was shortened by 6 bases and J by 6 bases, with 15 bases between the two germline ends. General observations from the study: The study identified a TCR beta motif of under ten highly homologous variants that appeared characteristic of ankylosing spondylitis blood.

The authors made TCR beta libraries by quantitative 5'-RACE with molecular barcodes. TCRdb redid the calling of the 5' RACE reads with MiXCR, one entry per CDR3 protein. The profile covers 150,000 to 200,000 distinct CDR3 sequences, with approximately 20% appearing a single time and approximately 7.8% taken by the ten largest. The sequence came from a male donor with ankylosing spondylitis or in good health (not recorded which). The chain has TRBV2 and TRBJ2-1; D is possibly TRBD1 or TRBD2 (5 bases each). Sample: blood, either unsorted or a sorted T cell fraction (not recorded which). The CDR3 bases are TGTGCCAGCAGCCCCCGCCGGGACCCCAATGAGCAGTTCTTC. Encoded protein: CASSPRRDPNEQFF.